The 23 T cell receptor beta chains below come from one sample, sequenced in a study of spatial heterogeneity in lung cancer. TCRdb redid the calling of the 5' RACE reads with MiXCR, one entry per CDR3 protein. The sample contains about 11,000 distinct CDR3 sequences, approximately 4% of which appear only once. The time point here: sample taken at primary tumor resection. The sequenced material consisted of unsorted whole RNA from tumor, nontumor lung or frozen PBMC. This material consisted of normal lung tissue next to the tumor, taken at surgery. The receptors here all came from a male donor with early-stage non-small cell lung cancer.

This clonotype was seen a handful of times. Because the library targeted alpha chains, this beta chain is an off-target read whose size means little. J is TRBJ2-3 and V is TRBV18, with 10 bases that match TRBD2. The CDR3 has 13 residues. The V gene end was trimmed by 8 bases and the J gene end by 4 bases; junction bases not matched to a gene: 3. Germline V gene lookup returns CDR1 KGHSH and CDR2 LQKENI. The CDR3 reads CASGSGGPDTQYF. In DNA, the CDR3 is TGTGCCAGCGGTAGCGGGGGGCCAGATACGCAGTATTTT.

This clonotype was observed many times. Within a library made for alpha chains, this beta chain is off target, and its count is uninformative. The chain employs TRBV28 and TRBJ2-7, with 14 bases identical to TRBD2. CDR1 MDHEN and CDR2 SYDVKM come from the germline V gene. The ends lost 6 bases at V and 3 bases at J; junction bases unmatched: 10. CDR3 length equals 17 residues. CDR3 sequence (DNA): TGTGCCAGCAGCCGGACTAGCGGGGGGAATTACCGCTACGAGCAGTACTTC. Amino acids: CASSRTSGGNYRYEQYF.

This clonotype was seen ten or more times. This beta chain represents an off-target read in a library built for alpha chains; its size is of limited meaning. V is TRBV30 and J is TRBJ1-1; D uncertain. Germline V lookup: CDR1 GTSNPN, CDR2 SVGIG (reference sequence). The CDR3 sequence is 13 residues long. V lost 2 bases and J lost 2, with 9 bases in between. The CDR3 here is CAWSRTYNTEAFF. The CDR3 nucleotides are TGTGCCTGGAGTCGAACCTACAACACTGAAGCTTTCTTT.

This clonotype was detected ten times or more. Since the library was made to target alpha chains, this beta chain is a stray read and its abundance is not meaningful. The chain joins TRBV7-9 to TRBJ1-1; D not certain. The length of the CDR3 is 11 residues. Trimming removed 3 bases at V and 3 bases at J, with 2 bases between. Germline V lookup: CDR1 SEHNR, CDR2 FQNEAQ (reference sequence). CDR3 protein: CASSFYTEAFF. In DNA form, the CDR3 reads TGTGCCAGCAGCTTCTACACTGAAGCTTTCTTT. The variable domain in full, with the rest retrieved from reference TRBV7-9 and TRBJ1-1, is DTGVSQNPRHKITKRGQNVTFRCDPISEHNRLYWYRQTLGQGPEFLTYFQNEAQLEKSRLLSDRFSAERPKGSFSTLEIQRTEQGDSAMYLCASSFYTEAFFGQGTRLTVV.

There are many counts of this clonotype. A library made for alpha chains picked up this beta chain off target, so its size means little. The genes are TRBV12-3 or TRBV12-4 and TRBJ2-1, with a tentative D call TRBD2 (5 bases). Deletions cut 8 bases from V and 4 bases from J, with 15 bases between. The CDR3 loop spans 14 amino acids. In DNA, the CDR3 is TGTGCCAGCTTTCGGGAAAGGTCGTACAATGAGCAGTTCTTC. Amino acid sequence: CASFRERSYNEQFF.

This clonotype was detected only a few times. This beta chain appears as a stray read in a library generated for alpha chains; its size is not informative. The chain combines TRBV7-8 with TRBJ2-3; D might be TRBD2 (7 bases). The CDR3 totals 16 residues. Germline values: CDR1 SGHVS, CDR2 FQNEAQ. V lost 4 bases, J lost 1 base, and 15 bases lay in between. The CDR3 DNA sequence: TGTGCCAGCAGCTCTCCAGGGGCGGGAGGCACAGATACGCAGTATTTT. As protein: CASSSPGAGGTDTQYF. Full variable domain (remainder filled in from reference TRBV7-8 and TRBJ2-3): GAGVSQSPRYKVAKRGQDVALRCDPISGHVSLFWYQQALGQGPEFLTYFQNEAQLDKSGLPSDRFFAERPEGSVSTLKIQRTQQEDSAVYLCASSSPGAGGTDTQYFGPGTRLTVL.

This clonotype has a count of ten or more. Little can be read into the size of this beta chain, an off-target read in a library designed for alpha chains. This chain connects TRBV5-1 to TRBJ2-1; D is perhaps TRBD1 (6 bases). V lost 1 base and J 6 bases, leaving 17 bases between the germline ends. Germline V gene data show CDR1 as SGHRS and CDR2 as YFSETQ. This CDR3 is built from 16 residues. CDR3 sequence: CASSLHEGTKVNEQFF. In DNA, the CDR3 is TGCGCCAGCAGCTTGCATGAGGGGACAAAGGTCAATGAGCAGTTCTTC.

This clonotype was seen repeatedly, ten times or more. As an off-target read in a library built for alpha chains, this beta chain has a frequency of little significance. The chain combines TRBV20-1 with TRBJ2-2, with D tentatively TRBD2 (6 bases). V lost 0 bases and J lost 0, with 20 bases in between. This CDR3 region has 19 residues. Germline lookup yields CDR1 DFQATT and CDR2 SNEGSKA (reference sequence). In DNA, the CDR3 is TGCAGTGCTAGAGATCCGGCTAGCGAAGGCCTTACGAACACCGGGGAGCTGTTTTTT. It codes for CSARDPASEGLTNTGELFF.

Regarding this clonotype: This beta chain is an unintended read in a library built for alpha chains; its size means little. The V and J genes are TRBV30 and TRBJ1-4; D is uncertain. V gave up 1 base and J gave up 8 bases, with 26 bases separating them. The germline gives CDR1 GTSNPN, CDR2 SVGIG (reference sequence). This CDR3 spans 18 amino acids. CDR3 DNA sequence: TGTGCCTGGAGTGGGATCGCAAGAAGGACGGGGTTAGAAGAAAAACTGTTTTTT. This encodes CAWSGIARRTGLEEKLFF.

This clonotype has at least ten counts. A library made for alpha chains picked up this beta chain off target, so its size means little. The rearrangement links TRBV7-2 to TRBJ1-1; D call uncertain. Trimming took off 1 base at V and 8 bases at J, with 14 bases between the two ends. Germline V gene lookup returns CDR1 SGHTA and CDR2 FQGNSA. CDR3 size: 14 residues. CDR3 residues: CASSLDSGRREAFF. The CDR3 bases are TGTGCCAGCAGCTTAGATAGTGGCCGTAGGGAAGCTTTCTTT.

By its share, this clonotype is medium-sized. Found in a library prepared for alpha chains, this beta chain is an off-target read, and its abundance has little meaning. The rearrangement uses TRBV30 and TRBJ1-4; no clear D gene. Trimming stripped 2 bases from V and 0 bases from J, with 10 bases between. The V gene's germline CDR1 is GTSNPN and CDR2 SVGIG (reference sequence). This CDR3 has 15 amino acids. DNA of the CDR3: TGTGCCTGGAGTCCCGGCGTTGCAACTAATGAAAAACTGTTTTTT. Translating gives CAWSPGVATNEKLFF.

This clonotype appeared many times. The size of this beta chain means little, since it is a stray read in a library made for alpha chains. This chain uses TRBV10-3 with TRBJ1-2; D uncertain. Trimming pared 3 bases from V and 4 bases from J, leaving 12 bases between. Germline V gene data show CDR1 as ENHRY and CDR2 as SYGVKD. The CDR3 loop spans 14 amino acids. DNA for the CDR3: TGTGCCATCAGTGAACTTTTGACATCCTATGGCTACACCTTC. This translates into CAISELLTSYGYTF.

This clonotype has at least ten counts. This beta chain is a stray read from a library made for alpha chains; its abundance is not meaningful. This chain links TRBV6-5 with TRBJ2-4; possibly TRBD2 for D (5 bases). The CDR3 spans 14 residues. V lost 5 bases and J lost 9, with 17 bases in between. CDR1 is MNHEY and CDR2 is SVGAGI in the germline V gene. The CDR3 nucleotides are TGTGCCAGCAGTCAGACGGCAGAAGAGGGCATTCAGTACTTC. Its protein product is CASSQTAEEGIQYF.

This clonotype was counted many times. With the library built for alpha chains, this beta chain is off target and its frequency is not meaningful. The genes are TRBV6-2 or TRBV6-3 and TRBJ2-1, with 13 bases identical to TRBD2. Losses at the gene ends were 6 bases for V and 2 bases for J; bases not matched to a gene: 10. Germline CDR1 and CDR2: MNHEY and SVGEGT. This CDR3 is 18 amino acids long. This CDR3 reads CASSTTSGRAGAYNEQFF. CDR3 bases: TGTGCCAGCAGCACTACTAGCGGGAGGGCCGGCGCCTACAATGAGCAGTTCTTC.

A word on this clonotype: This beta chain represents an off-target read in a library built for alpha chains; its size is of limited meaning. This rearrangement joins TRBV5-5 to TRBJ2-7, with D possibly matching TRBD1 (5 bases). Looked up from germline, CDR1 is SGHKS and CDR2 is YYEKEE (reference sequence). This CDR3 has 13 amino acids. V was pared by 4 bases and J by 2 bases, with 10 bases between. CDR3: CASSVLDTYEQYF. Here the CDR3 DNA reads TGTGCCAGCAGCGTCCTGGACACCTACGAGCAGTACTTC.

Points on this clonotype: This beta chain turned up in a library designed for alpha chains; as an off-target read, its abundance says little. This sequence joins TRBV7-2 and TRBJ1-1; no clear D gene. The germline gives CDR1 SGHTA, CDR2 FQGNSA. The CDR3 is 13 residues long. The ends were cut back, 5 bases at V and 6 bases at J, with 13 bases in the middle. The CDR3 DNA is TGTGCCAGCAGCCCTGGTCCGGGCTCTGAAGCTTTCTTT. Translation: CASSPGPGSEAFF.

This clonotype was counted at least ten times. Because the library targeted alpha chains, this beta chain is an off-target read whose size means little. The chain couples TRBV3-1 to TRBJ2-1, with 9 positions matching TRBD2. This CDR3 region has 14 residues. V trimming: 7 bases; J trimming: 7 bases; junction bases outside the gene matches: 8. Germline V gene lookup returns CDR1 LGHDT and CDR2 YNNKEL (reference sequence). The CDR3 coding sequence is TGTGCCAGCACCCGGGGACTAGCCGTAAATGAGCAGTTCTTC. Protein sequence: CASTRGLAVNEQFF.

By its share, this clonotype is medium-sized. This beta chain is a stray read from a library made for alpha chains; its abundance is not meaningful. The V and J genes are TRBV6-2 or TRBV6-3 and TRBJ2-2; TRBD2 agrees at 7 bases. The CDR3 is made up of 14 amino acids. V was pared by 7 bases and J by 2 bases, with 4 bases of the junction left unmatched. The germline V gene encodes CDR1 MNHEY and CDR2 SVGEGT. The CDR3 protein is CASKRGGNTGELFF. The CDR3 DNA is TGTGCCAGCAAGCGGGGCGGAAACACCGGGGAGCTGTTTTTT.

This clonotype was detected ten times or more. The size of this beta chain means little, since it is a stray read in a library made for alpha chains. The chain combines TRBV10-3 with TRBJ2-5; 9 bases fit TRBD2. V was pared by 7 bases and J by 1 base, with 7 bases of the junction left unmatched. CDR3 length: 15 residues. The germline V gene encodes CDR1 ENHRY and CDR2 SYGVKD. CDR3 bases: TGTGCCATCAAAAGGACTAGCGAACTCCAAGAGACCCAGTACTTC. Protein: CAIKRTSELQETQYF.

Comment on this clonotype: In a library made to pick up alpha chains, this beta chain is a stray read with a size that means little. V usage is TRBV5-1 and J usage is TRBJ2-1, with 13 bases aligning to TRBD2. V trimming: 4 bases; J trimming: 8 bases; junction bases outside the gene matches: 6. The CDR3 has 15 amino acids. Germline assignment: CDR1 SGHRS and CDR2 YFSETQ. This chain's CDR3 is CASSLGTSGTHEQFF. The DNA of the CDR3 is TGCGCCAGCAGCCTCGGGACTAGCGGGACCCATGAGCAGTTCTTC.

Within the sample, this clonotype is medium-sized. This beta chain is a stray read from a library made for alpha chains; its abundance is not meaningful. This CDR3 is CASSLFGTSGRATDTQYF. DNA of the CDR3: TGTGCCAGCAGCTTATTCGGGACTAGCGGGAGGGCGACAGATACGCAGTATTTT. The genes are TRBV5-6 and TRBJ2-3; 16 bases line up with TRBD2. V was clipped by 2 bases and J by 3 bases; unmatched bases: 6. Germline loops: CDR1 SGHDT, CDR2 YYEEEE. The CDR3 loop spans 18 amino acids. Drawing the rest from reference TRBV5-6 and TRBJ2-3, the complete variable domain is DAGVTQSPTHLIKTRGQQVTLRCSPKSGHDTVSWYQQALGQGPQFIFQYYEEEERQRGNFPDRFSGHQFPNYSSELNVNALLLGDSALYLCASSLFGTSGRATDTQYFGPGTRLTVL.

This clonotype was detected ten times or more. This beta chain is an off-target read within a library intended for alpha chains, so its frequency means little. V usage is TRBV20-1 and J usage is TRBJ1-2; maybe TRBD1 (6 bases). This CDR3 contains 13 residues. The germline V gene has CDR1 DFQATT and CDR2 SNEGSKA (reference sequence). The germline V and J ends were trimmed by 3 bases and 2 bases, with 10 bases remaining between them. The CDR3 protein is CSASTQGNYGYTF. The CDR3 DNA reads TGCAGTGCTAGTACGCAGGGGAACTATGGCTACACCTTC.

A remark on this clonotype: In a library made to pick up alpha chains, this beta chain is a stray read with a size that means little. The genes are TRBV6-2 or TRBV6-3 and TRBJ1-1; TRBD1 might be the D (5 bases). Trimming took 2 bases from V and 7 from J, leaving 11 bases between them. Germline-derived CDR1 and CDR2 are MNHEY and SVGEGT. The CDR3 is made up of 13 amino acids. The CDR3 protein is CASSYPGQIEAFF. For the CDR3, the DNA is TGTGCCAGCAGTTACCCTGGACAAATTGAAGCTTTCTTT.